These T cell receptor beta chains were read from a single sample in a study of cytomegalovirus exposure and HLA in healthy donors. Profiling relied on immunoSEQ multiplex PCR, and the TCRdb table lists in-frame clones only, not all of them. The sample shows approximately 210,000 clones, about 77% of them seen only once. Sequenced: PBMCs. These receptors were collected from a woman between 25 and 40 years old in good health and CMV-seropositive. Both conserved end residues are trimmed from each CDR3.

J,V,CDR3
TRBJ1-1,TRBV30,AWSDMNTEAF
TRBJ1-6,TRBV9,ASSVGYGMDSPLH
TRBJ2-1,TRBV5-1,ASSLRESSYNEQF
TRBJ1-2,TRBV11-2,ASSLLGQNYGYT
TRBJ2-5,TRBV18,ASSRDRGGKTQY
TRBJ2-1,TRBV18,ASSPPDGGEQF
TRBJ2-3,TRBV7-9,ASSPWREGPPDTQY
TRBJ2-1,TRBV19,ASSPTPGGRKNEQF
TRBJ2-2,TRBV11-2,ASSSIMTGAANTGELF
TRBJ2-7,TRBV14,ASSQGSLSSEQY